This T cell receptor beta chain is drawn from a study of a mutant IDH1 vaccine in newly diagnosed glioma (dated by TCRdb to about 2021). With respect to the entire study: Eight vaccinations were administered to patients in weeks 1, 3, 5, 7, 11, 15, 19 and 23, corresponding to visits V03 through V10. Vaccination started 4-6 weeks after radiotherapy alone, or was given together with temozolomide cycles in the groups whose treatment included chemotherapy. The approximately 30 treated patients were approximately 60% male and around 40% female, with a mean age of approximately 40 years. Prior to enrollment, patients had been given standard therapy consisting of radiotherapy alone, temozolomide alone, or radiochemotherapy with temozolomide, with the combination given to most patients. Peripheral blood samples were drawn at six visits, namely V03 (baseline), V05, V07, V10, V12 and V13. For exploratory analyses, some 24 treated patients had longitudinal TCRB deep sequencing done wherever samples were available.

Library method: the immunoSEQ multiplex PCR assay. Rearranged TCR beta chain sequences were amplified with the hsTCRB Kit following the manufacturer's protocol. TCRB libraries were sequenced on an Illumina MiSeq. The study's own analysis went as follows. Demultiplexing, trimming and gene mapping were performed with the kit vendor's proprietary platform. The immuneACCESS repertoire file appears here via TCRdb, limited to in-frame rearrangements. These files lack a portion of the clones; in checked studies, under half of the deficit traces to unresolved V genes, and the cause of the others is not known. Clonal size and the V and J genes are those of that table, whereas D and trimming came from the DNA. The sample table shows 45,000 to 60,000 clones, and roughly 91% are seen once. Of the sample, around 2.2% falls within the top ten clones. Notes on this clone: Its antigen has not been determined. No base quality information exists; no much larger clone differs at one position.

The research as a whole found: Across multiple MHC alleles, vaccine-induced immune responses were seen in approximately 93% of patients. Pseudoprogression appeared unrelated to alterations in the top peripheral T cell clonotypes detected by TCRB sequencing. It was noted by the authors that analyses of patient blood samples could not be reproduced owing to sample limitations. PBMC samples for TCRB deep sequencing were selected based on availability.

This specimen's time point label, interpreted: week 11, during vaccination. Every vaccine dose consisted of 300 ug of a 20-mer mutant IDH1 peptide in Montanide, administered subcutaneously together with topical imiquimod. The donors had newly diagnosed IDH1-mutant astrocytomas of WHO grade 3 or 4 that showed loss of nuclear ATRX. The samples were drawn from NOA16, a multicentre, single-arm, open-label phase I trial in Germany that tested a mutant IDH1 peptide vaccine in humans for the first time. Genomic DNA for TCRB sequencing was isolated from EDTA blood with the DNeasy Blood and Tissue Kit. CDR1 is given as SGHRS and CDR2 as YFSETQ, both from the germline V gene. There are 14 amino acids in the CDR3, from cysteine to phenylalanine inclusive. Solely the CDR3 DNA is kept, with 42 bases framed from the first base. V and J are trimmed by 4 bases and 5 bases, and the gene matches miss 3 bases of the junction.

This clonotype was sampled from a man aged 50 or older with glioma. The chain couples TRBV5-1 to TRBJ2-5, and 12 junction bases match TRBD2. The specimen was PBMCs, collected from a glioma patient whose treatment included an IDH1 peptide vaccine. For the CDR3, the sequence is CASSLTSGSETQYF. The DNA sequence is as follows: TGCGCCAGCAGCCTGACTAGCGGGAGTGAGACCCAGTACTTC.